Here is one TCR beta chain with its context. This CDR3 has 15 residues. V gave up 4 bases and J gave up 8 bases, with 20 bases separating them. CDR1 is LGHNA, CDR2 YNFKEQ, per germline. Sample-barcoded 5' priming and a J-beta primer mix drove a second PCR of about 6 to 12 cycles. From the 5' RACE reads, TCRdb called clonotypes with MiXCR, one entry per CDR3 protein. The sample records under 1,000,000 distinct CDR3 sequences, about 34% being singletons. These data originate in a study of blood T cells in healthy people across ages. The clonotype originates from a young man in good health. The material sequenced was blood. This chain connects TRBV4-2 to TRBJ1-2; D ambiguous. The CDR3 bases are TGTGCCAGCAGCCGTTCCGCCTCGGGGTCTTTGGGCTACACCTTC. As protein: CASSRSASGSLGYTF.